The entry that follows covers one T cell receptor beta chain sequence. This sample is drawn from a study of OX40 agonist ivuxolimab in advanced cancers. Whole-study context: Three patients, one with hepatocellular carcinoma and two with cutaneous melanoma, achieved partial responses.

Using immunoSEQ multiplex PCR, the repertoire was profiled, and TCRdb retains in-frame clones only, with some absent. Seen here are tens of thousands of clones, about 90% observed once, and the top ten hold about 4.4%. Trimming took 5 bases from V and 7 from J, leaving 11 bases between them. CDR1 is MNHEY, CDR2 SVGAGI, per germline. The length of the CDR3 is 12 residues. The sequence derives from an adult with an advanced solid tumor such as melanoma, head and neck, liver or kidney cancer. Sequences were derived from CD4+ or CD8+ T cells sorted from blood, sampled in a trial of the OX40 agonist ivuxolimab. The chain couples TRBV6-5 to TRBJ1-1; D possibly corresponds to TRBD1 (6 bases). The CDR3 spells CASSNEDSEAFF. Written as DNA, the CDR3 is TGTGCCAGCAGTAACGAGGACAGTGAAGCTTTCTTT.